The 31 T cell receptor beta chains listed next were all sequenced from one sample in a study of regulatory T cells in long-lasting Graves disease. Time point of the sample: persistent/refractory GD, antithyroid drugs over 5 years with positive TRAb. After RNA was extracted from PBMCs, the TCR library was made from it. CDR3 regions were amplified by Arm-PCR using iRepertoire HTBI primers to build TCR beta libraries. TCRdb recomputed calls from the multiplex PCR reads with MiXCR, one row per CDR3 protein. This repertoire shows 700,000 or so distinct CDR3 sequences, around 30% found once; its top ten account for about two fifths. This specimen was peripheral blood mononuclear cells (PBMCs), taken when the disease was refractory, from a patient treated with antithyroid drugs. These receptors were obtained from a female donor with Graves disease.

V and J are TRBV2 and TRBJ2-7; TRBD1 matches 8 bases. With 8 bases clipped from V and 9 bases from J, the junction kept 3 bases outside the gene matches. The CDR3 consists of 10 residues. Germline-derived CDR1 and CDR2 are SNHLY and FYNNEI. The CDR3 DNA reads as TGTGCCAGCGCAGGGGGCGCGCAGTACTTC. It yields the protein CASAGGAQYF.

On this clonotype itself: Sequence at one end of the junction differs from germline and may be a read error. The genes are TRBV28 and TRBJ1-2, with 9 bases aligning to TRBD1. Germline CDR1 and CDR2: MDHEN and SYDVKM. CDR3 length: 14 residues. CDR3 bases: TGTGCCAGCAGGCGACAGGGGGTAAACTATGGCTGCACCTTC. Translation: CASRRQGVNYGCTF.

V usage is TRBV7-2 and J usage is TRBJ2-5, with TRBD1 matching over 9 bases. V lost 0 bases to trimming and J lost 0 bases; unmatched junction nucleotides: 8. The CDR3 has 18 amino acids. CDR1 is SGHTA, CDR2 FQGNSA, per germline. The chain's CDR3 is CASSLARGQGRNQETQYF. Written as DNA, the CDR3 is TGTGCCAGCAGCTTAGCGCGAGGACAGGGGAGGAACCAAGAGACCCAGTACTTC.

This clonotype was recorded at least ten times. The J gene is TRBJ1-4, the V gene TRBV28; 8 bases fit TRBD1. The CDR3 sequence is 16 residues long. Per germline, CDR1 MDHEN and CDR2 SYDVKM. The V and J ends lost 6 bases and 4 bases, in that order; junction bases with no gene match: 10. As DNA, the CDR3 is TGTGCCAGCAGGGAGAGACAGGGGCGGGTTAATGAAAAACTGTTTTTT. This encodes CASRERQGRVNEKLFF. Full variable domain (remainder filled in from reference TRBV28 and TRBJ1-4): DVKVTQSSRYLVKRTGEKVFLECVQDMDHENMFWYRQDPGLGLRLIYFSYDVKMKEKGDIPEGYSVSREKKERFSLILESASTNQTSMYLCASRERQGRVNEKLFFGSGTQLSVL.

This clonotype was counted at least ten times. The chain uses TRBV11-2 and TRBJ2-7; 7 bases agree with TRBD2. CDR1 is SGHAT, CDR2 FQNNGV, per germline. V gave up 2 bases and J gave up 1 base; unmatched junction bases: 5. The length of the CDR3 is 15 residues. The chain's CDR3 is CASSLMASGSYEQYF. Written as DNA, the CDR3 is TGTGCCAGCAGCTTAATGGCTAGCGGTTCCTACGAGCAGTACTTC.

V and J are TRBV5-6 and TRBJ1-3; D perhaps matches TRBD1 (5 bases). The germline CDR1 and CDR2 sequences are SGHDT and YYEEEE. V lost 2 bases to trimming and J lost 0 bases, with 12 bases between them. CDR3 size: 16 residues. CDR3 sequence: CASSFSGGASGNTIYF. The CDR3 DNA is TGTGCCAGCAGCTTCTCCGGTGGGGCCTCTGGAAACACCATATATTTT.

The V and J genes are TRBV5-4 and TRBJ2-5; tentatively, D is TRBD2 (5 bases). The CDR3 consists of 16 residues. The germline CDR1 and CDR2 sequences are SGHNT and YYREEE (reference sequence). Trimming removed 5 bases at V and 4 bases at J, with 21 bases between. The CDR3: CASSAFRGADPETQYF. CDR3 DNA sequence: TGTGCCAGCAGTGCTTTCCGCGGAGCGGACCCAGAGACCCAGTACTTC.

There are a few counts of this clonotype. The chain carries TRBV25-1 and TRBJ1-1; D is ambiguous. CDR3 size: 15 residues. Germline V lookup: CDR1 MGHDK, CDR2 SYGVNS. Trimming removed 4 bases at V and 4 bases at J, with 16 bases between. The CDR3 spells CASSASIAVGTEAFF. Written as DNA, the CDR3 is TGTGCCAGCAGTGCGTCTATAGCGGTTGGCACTGAAGCTTTCTTT.

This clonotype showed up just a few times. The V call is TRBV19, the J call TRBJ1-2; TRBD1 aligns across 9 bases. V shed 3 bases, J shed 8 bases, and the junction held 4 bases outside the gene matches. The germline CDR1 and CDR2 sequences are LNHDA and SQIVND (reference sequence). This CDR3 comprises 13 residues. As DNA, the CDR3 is TGTGCCAGTAGTATCCAGACAGGGGGAGGCTACACCTTC. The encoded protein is CASSIQTGGGYTF.

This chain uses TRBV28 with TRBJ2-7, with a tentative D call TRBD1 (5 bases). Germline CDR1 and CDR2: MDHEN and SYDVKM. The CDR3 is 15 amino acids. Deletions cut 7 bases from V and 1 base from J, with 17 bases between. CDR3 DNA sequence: TGTGCCAGCACCGGAAATCATGGGGCATCCTACGAGCAGTACTTC. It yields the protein CASTGNHGASYEQYF. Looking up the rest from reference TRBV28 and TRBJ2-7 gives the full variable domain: DVKVTQSSRYLVKRTGEKVFLECVQDMDHENMFWYRQDPGLGLRLIYFSYDVKMKEKGDIPEGYSVSREKKERFSLILESASTNQTSMYLCASTGNHGASYEQYFGPGTRLTVT.

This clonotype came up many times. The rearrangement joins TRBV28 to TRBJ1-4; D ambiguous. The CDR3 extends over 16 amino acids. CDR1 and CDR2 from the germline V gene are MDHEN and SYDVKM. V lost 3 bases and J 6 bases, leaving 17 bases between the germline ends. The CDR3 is CASSFVRWGGDEKLFF. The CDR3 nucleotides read TGTGCCAGCAGTTTCGTGAGATGGGGAGGTGATGAAAAACTGTTTTTT.

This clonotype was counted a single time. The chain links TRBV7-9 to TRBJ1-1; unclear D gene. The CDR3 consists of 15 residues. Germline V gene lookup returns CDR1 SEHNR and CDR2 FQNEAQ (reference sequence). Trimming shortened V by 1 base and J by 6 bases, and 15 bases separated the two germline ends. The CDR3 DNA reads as TGTGCCAGCAGCTTAGTGGTCCCAAACAGCCCTGAAGCTTTCTTT. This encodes CASSLVVPNSPEAFF.

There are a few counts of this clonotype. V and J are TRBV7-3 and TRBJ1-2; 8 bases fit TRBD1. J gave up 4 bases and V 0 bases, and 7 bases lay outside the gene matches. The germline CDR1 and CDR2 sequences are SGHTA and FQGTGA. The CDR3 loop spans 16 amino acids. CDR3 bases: TGTGCCAGCAGCTTAACGTCAGGGGGCGGTGCCTATGGCTACACCTTC. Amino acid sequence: CASSLTSGGGAYGYTF.

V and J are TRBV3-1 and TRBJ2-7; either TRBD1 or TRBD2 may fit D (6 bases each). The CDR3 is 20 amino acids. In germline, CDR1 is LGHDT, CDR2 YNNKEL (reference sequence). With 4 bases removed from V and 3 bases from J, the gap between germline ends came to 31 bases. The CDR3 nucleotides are TGTGCCAGCAGCCGCAGAGAAGGGGGGAGGACCGGGCATTTGGTCTACGAGCAGTACTTC. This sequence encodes CASSRREGGRTGHLVYEQYF.

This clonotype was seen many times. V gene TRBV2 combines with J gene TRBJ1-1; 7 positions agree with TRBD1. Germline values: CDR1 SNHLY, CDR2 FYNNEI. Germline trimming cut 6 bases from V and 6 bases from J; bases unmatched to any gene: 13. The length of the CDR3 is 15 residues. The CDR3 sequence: CASRTTTGIGSEAFF. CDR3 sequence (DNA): TGTGCCAGCAGAACCACGACAGGGATAGGGTCTGAAGCTTTCTTT.

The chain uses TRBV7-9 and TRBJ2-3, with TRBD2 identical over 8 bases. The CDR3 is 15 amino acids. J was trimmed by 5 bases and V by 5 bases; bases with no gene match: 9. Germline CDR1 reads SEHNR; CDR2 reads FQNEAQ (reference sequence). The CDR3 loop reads CASSPGRREEDTQYF. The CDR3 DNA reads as TGTGCCAGCAGCCCTGGTCGGCGGGAGGAAGATACGCAGTATTTT.

CDR3 sequence reads: CASYSGGLYGDNEKLFF. The CDR3 DNA is TGTGCCAGCTACTCAGGGGGCCTATATGGGGATAATGAAAAACTGTTTTTT. The V and J genes are TRBV28 and TRBJ1-4, with 8 bases fitting TRBD1. The CDR3 length is 17 residues. The V gene end was trimmed by 8 bases and the J gene end by 4 bases; junction bases not matched to a gene: 15. The germline V gene encodes CDR1 MDHEN and CDR2 SYDVKM.

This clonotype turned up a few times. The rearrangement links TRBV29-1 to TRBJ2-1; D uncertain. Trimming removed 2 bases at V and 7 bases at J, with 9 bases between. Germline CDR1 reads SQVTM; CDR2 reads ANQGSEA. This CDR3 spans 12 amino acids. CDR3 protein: CSVEMNGNEQFF. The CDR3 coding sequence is TGCAGCGTTGAAATGAACGGGAATGAGCAGTTCTTC.

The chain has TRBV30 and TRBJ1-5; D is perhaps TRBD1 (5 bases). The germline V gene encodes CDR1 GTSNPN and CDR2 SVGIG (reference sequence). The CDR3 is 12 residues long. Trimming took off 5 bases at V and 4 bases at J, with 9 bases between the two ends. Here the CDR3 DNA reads TGTGCCTGGGGACATTTGAATCAGCCCCAGCATTTT. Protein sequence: CAWGHLNQPQHF.

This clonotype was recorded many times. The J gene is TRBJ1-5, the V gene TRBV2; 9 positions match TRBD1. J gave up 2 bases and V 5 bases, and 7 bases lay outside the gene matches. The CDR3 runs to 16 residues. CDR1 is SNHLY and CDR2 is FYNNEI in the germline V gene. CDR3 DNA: TGTGCCAGCAGTTTACAGGGGGCTTGGGGCAATCAGCCCCAGCATTTT. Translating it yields CASSLQGAWGNQPQHF.

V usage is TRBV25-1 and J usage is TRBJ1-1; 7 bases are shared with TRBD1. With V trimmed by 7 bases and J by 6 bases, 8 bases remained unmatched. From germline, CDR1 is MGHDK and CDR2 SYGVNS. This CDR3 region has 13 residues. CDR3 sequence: CASTHKGAAEAFF. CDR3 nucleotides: TGTGCCAGCACACACAAGGGGGCTGCTGAAGCTTTCTTT.

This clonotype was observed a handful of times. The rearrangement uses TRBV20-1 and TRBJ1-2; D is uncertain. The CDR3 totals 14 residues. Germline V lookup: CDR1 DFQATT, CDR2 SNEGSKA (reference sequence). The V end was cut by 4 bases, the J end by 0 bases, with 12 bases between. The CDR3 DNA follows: TGCAGTGCTACTTCGGGCGGAGCTAACTATGGCTACACCTTC. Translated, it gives CSATSGGANYGYTF.

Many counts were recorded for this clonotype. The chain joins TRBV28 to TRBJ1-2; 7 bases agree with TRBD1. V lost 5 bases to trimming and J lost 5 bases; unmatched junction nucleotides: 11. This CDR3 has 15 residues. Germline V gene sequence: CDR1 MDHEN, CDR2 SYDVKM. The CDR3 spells CASSTTGLGLYGYTF. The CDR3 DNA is TGTGCCAGCAGTACGACAGGGCTGGGATTATATGGCTACACCTTC.

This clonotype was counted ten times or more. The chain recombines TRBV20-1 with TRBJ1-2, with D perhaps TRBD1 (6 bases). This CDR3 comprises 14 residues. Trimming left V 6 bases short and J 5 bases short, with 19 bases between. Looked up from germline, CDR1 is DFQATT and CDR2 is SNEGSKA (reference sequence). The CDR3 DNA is TGCAGTGCCTATATTCCGGGACACAGTTATGGCTACACCTTC. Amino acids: CSAYIPGHSYGYTF.

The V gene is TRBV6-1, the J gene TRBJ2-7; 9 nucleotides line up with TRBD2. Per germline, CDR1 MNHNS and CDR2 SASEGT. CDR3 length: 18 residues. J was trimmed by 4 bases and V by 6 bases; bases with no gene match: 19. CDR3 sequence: CASRTDHSGSHPYYEQYF. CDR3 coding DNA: TGTGCCAGCAGAACGGACCATAGCGGGAGCCATCCTTATTACGAGCAGTACTTC.

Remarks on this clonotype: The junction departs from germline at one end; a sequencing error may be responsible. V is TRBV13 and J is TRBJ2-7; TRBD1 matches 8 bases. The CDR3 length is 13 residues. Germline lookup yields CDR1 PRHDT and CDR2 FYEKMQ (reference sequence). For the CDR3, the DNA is TGTGCCAGCAGCTTTGGACAGGGCTACGAGCGGTACTTC. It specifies CASSFGQGYERYF.

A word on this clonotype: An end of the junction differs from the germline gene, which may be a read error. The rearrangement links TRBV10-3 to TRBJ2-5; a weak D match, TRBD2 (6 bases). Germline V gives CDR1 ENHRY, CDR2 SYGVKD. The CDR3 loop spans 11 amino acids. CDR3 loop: CAVSEGDSEYF. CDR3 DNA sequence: TGTGCCGTCAGTGAAGGGGACTCCGAGTACTTC.

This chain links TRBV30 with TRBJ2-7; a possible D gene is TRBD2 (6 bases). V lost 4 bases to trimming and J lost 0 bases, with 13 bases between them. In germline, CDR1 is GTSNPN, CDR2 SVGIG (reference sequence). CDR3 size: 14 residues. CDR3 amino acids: CAWTKGLRSYEQYF. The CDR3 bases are TGTGCCTGGACCAAGGGACTCCGCTCCTACGAGCAGTACTTC.

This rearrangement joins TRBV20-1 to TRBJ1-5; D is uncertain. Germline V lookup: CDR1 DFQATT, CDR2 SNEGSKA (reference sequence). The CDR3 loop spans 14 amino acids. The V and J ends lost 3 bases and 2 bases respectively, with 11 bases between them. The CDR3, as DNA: TGCAGTGCTAGTATGGGTATTGGCAATCAGCCCCAGCATTTT. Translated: CSASMGIGNQPQHF.

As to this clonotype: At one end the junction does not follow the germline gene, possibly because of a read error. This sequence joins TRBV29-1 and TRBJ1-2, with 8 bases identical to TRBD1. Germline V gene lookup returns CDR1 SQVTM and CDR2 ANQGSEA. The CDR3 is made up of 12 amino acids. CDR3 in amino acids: CSVVQGAYGYTF. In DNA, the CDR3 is TGTAGCGTTGTTCAGGGGGCATATGGCTACACCTTC.

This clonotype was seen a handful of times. CDR3 bases: TGTGCCAGCAGTATTAGCGGGAGGGCCGATAATGAGCAGTTCTTC. This sequence encodes CASSISGRADNEQFF. The chain is built from TRBV2 and TRBJ2-1, with 11 bases aligning to TRBD2. V lost 5 bases and J lost 7; bases outside the gene matches: 7. The CDR3 has 15 residues. Germline V gene data show CDR1 as SNHLY and CDR2 as FYNNEI.